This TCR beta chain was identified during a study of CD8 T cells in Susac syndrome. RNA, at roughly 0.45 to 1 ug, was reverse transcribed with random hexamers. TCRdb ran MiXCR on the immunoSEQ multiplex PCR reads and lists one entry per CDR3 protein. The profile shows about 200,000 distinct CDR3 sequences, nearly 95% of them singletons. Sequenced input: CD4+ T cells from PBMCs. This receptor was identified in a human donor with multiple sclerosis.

The DNA of the CDR3 is TGTGCCAGCTCACCACCGTCGGGCAGGGGCTCTGAAGCTTTCTTT. Translation gives CASSPPSGRGSEAFF. V usage is TRBV18 and J usage is TRBJ1-1, with D tentatively TRBD1 (6 bases). The CDR3 runs to 15 residues. Germline CDR1 KGHSH, CDR2 LQKENI. V was shortened by 0 bases and J by 6 bases, with 14 bases between the two germline ends.